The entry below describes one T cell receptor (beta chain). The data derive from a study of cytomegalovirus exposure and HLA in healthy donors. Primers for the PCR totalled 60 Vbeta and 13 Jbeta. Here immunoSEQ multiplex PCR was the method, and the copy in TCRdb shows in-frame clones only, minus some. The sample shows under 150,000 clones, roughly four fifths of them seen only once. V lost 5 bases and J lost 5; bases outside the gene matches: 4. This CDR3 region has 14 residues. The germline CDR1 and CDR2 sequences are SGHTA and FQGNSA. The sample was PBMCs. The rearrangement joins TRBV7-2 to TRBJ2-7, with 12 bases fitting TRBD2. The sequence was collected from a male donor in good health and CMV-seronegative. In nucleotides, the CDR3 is TGTGCCAGCAGCGAATGGACTAGCGGGAACGAGCAGTACTTC. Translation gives CASSEWTSGNEQYF.